Listed here are 9 T cell receptor beta chains from one sample, sequenced in a study of early T cells in non-severe SARS-CoV-2 infection. MiXCR, applied by TCRdb to the 5' RACE reads, yields one record per CDR3 protein. This sample has 80,000 to 95,000 distinct CDR3 sequences, with approximately 13% found just once. Specimen: whole blood. The receptor set was obtained from an adult who was a healthcare worker with PCR-confirmed SARS-CoV-2 infection or an uninfected control (not recorded which).

The chain uses TRBV30 and TRBJ2-1, with D perhaps being TRBD1 or TRBD2 (6 bases each). This CDR3 contains 14 residues. Germline CDR1 GTSNPN, CDR2 SVGIG (reference sequence). V was cut by 3 bases and J by 4 bases, with 13 bases left in between. The CDR3 loop reads CAWRQSGAYNEQFF. CDR3 DNA sequence: TGTGCCTGGAGACAGTCGGGGGCGTACAATGAGCAGTTCTTC.

The chain combines TRBV20-1 with TRBJ2-7; 12 positions match TRBD1. CDR1 and CDR2 (germline): DFQATT, SNEGSKA (reference sequence). The CDR3 has 13 residues. V shed 4 bases and J 6 bases; nucleotides not matched to a gene: 4. CDR3: CSATRDRGLEQYF. CDR3 nucleotides: TGCAGTGCTACCCGGGACAGGGGGCTCGAGCAGTACTTC.

Comments on this clonotype: This sequence may be a read error, since a much larger clone differs from it by one base. This chain joins TRBV6-2 or TRBV6-3 and TRBJ1-1; D remains ambiguous. Germline loops: CDR1 MNHEY, CDR2 SVGEGT. V was cut by 6 bases and J by 1 base, with 15 bases left in between. This CDR3 has 15 residues. Here the CDR3 reads CASREPAQRNTEAFF. The CDR3, as DNA: TGTGCCAGCAGGGAACCGGCACAGCGGAACACTGAAGCTTTCTTT.

The chain couples TRBV29-1 to TRBJ2-3, with D perhaps matching TRBD1 or TRBD2 (5 bases each). Germline assignment: CDR1 SQVTM and CDR2 ANQGSEA. V lost 7 bases and J 8 bases, leaving 13 bases between the germline ends. The CDR3 sequence is 11 residues long. The CDR3 reads CSGDGGGTQYF. CDR3 nucleotides: TGCAGCGGTGATGGGGGTGGTACGCAGTATTTT.

Ten or more counts support this clonotype. The CDR3 sequence: CASSPTFQEQFF. The CDR3 bases are TGTGCCAGCAGCCCGACTTTTCAAGAGCAGTTCTTC. The chain is built from TRBV7-9 and TRBJ2-1, with D unclear. The CDR3 spans 12 residues. Germline loops: CDR1 SEHNR, CDR2 FQNEAQ (reference sequence). Trimming cost V 5 bases and J 10 bases, with 12 bases left between them.

The chain couples TRBV3-1 to TRBJ2-1; tentatively, D is TRBD1 (6 bases). The CDR3 is 16 amino acids. CDR1 LGHDT and CDR2 YNNKEL come from the germline V gene (reference sequence). Trimming took 0 bases from V and 7 from J, leaving 16 bases between them. CDR3 sequence reads: CASSQDHMGALNEQFF. DNA of the CDR3: TGTGCCAGCAGCCAAGATCACATGGGGGCGTTAAATGAGCAGTTCTTC.

CDR3 region: CASSMGVGTEAFF. CDR3 in DNA: TGTGCCAGCAGCATGGGGGTCGGCACTGAAGCTTTCTTT. The chain links TRBV7-2 to TRBJ1-1; possibly TRBD1 for D (5 bases). Germline V gene lookup returns CDR1 SGHTA and CDR2 FQGNSA. The CDR3 length is 13 residues. Trimming removed 5 bases at V and 4 bases at J, with 11 bases between.

This chain links TRBV9 with TRBJ2-4; TRBD2 matches 9 bases. J gave up 0 bases and V 2 bases, and 3 bases lay outside the gene matches. Germline loops: CDR1 SGDLS, CDR2 YYNGEE. The CDR3 is 16 amino acids. CDR3 nucleotide sequence: TGTGCCAGCAGCGTTAGCGGGGGACTAGCCAAAAACATTCAGTACTTC. It translates to CASSVSGGLAKNIQYF.

As to this clonotype: No conserved phenylalanine or tryptophan is present at the end of the CDR3, so a read error is the likely explanation. This sequence joins TRBV5-1 and TRBJ1-2, with unresolved D. Trimming cost V 3 bases and J 4 bases, with 10 bases left between them. Germline assignment: CDR1 SGHRS and CDR2 YFSETQ. The CDR3 runs to 13 residues. The CDR3 DNA follows: TGCGCCAGCAGCTGGGAGGTGAGCTATGGCTACACCTCC. It is translated as CASSWEVSYGYTS.